The rows below give T cell receptor beta chains drawn from one sample of a study of T-cell memory formation after mild COVID-19. One entry per CDR3 protein, called by TCRdb with MiXCR from the 5' RACE reads. The sample records fewer than 150,000 distinct CDR3 sequences, approximately 6.2% being singletons. Source material: PBMCs or a T cell subset sorted from them (not recorded which). The receptors stem from an adult woman who had mild COVID-19 (a few samples of this study predate the infection). Cell type and time point are not known. Both conserved end residues are part of each CDR3. Each record gives: CDR3 protein, CDR3 DNA, V gene, CDR3 length, J gene, D gene, clone size. The D gene is left open where the match is weak. Size tells how often a clone was seen (once, few, many) or the class of an expanded clone, and some rows leave it out.

CDR3: CASSGQGVRKGYTF
DNA: TGTGCCAGCAGTGGACAGGGGGTGAGAAAAGGCTACACCTTC
V: TRBV6-5
length: 14
J: TRBJ1-2
D: TRBD1
size: few

CDR3: CASSKDRGGTEAFF
DNA: TGCGCCAGCAGCAAGGACAGGGGGGGCACTGAAGCTTTCTTT
V: TRBV5-1
length: 14
J: TRBJ1-1
D: TRBD1
size: many

CDR3: CASSASPGQGVAFF
DNA: TGCGCCAGCAGCGCCTCCCCGGGACAGGGTGTAGCTTTCTTT
V: TRBV5-1
length: 14
J: TRBJ1-1
D: TRBD1
size: many

CDR3: CATRLRGSYSGANVLTF
DNA: TGTGCCACCAGACTCAGGGGCTCGTACTCTGGGGCCAACGTCCTGACTTTC
V: TRBV24-1
length: 17
J: TRBJ2-6
D: NA
size: NA

CDR3: CASSYHYGRATSGASYEQYF
DNA: TGTGCCAGCAGTTACCACTATGGACGAGCGACTAGCGGGGCGTCCTACGAGCAGTACTTC
V: TRBV6-2/TRBV6-3
length: 20
J: TRBJ2-7
D: TRBD2
size: many

CDR3: CASSLATSGGTTGELFF
DNA: TGTGCCAGCAGCTTAGCTACTAGCGGGGGCACCACCGGGGAGCTGTTTTTT
V: TRBV7-6
length: 17
J: TRBJ2-2
D: TRBD2
size: few

CDR3: CASRTEGYEQYF
DNA: TGTGCCAGCAGGACCGAGGGCTACGAGCAGTACTTC
V: TRBV12-3/TRBV12-4
length: 12
J: TRBJ2-7
D: NA
size: many

CDR3: CASSLTAPSQYF
DNA: TGTGCCAGCAGTTTAACGGCACCATCGCAGTATTTT
V: TRBV12-3/TRBV12-4
length: 12
J: TRBJ2-3
D: NA
size: NA

CDR3: CASSLLPPRNEQFF
DNA: TGTGCCAGCAGCTTGTTACCCCCACGGAATGAGCAGTTCTTC
V: TRBV7-9
length: 14
J: TRBJ2-1
D: NA
size: NA

CDR3: CATRRTGTTDTQYF
DNA: TGTGCCACGCGAAGGACAGGCACAACAGATACGCAGTATTTT
V: TRBV11-3
length: 14
J: TRBJ2-3
D: TRBD1
size: NA

CDR3: CASSLLGLAVSRTYEQYF
DNA: TGTGCCAGCAGCTTACTAGGACTAGCGGTTAGCCGGACTTACGAGCAGTACTTC
V: TRBV7-2
length: 18
J: TRBJ2-7
D: TRBD2
size: NA

CDR3: CASSSRGGVGNQPQHF
DNA: TGTGCCAGCAGCTCGAGGGGAGGGGTTGGCAATCAGCCCCAGCATTTT
V: TRBV7-8
length: 16
J: TRBJ1-5
D: NA
size: NA

CDR3: CASSLSGPHQPQHF
DNA: TGTGCCAGCAGTTTGTCAGGACCTCATCAGCCCCAGCATTTT
V: TRBV12-3/TRBV12-4
length: 14
J: TRBJ1-5
D: NA
size: NA

CDR3: CASSHRLAGGYNEQFF
DNA: TGTGCCAGCAGCCACCGACTAGCGGGGGGCTACAATGAGCAGTTCTTC
V: TRBV4-2
length: 16
J: TRBJ2-1
D: TRBD2
size: few

CDR3: CASLERNEQFF
DNA: TGTGCCAGTCTTGAGCGCAATGAGCAGTTCTTC
V: TRBV19
length: 11
J: TRBJ2-1
D: NA
size: few

CDR3: CSVEGRGHLSTDTQYF
DNA: TGCAGCGTTGAGGGCAGGGGGCATCTCAGCACAGATACGCAGTATTTT
V: TRBV29-1
length: 16
J: TRBJ2-3
D: TRBD1
size: many

CDR3: CASSLTSGNTDTQYF
DNA: TGCGCCAGCAGCCTGACTAGCGGAAACACAGATACGCAGTATTTT
V: TRBV5-1
length: 15
J: TRBJ2-3
D: TRBD2
size: many

CDR3: CSAMDIYSNQPQHF
DNA: TGCAGTGCTATGGACATTTATAGCAATCAGCCCCAGCATTTT
V: TRBV20-1
length: 14
J: TRBJ1-5
D: NA
size: many

CDR3: CASSWTGSYGYTF
DNA: TGTGCCAGCAGCTGGACAGGGAGCTATGGCTACACCTTC
V: TRBV5-4
length: 13
J: TRBJ1-2
D: TRBD1
size: few

CDR3: CASSLRESGANVLTF
DNA: TGCGCCAGCAGCCTCAGGGAGTCTGGGGCCAACGTCCTGACTTTC
V: TRBV5-1
length: 15
J: TRBJ2-6
D: NA
size: NA

CDR3: CASSSQVGLAEYEQYF
DNA: TGTGCCAGCAGCTCCCAGGTGGGACTAGCGGAATACGAGCAGTACTTC
V: TRBV5-4
length: 16
J: TRBJ2-7
D: TRBD2
size: few

CDR3: CASSLGGGFKDEQYF
DNA: TGTGCCAGCAGTTTGGGGGGTGGCTTTAAGGACGAGCAGTACTTC
V: TRBV12-3/TRBV12-4
length: 15
J: TRBJ2-7
D: NA
size: many

CDR3: CASSLTLGGPYNEQFF
DNA: TGTGCCAGCAGCCTTACTCTAGGGGGCCCCTACAATGAGCAGTTCTTC
V: TRBV7-9
length: 16
J: TRBJ2-1
D: TRBD1
size: NA

CDR3: CGSGGGTEAFF
DNA: TGCGGCTCAGGGGGAGGAACTGAAGCTTTCTTT
V: TRBV10-3
length: 11
J: TRBJ1-1
D: TRBD1
size: NA